This entry features one TCR beta chain sequence. Its antigen is not identified. Clones were sequenced by immunoSEQ multiplex PCR, and TCRdb holds only the in-frame ones, with some missing. Of 95,000 to 150,000 clones listed, 80% to 95% are singletons. This sample was taken from a study of T cell responses to AZD1222 COVID-19 vaccine. V was trimmed by 2 bases and J by 1 base, leaving 10 bases between them. The CDR3 runs 15 residues. In germline, CDR1 is MRHNA, CDR2 SNTAGT. Overall study findings and caveats: Researchers report vaccine-associated CD4 TCRs spanning spike, with dominance at 160-218 and 743-854. Two AZD1222 doses significantly raised spike-specific TCR breadth and depth over controls.

Sequencing used peripheral blood, obtained 28 days after the second dose of the MenACWY control vaccine. V is TRBV6-4 and J is TRBJ2-3; perhaps TRBD1 as D (6 bases). This receptor was taken from an adult who received the MenACWY meningococcal vaccine as a control. DNA of the CDR3: TGTGCCAGCAGTGACCAGCCAGGGGGCACAGATACGCAGTATTTT. Encoded protein: CASSDQPGGTDTQYF.